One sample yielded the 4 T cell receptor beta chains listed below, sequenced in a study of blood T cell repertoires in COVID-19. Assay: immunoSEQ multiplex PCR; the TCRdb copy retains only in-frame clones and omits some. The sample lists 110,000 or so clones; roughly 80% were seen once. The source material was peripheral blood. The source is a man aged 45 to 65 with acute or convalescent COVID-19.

CDR3 in DNA: TGTGCCAGCAGCCCCCGGACAGGGGAGGGAGGCTACACCTTC. This sequence encodes CASSPRTGEGGYTF. The chain joins TRBV4-2 to TRBJ1-2, with 9 positions matching TRBD1. Per the germline V gene, CDR1 is LGHNA and CDR2 is YNFKEQ. Germline trimming cut 4 bases from V and 8 bases from J; bases unmatched to any gene: 8. CDR3 length: 14 residues.

The CDR3 DNA reads as TGTGCCAGCAGCTTGGTTCTGCTAGCGGGGGGGGCCCAGTACTTC. It encodes CASSLVLLAGGAQYF. The genes are TRBV5-8 and TRBJ2-5; 12 nucleotides match TRBD2. CDR1 and CDR2 (germline): SGHTS, YDEGEE. The CDR3 is 15 residues long. The V gene end was trimmed by 0 bases and the J gene end by 9 bases; junction bases not matched to a gene: 6.

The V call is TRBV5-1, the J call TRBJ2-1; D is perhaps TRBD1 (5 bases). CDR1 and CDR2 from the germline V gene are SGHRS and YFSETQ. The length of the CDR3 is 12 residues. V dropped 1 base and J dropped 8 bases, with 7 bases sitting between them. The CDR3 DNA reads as TGCGCCAGCAGCTTGCAGGGTTATGAGCAGTTCTTC. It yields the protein CASSLQGYEQFF.

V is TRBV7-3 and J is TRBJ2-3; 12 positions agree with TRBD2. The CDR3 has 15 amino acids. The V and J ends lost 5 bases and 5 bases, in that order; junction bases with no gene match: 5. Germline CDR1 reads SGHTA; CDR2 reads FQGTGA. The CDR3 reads CASSPTSGGKDTQYF. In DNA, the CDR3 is TGTGCCAGCAGCCCGACTAGCGGGGGCAAAGATACGCAGTATTTT.